The 27 T cell receptor beta chains below all came from one sample that was sequenced in a study of blood T cell repertoires in COVID-19. The table came from immunoSEQ multiplex PCR; TCRdb's copy has only in-frame clones and leaves some out. This sample yields about 47,000 clones, of which around 84% are seen a single time; more than 2.5% belongs to the top ten. The sample taken for sequencing was peripheral blood. These receptors were collected from a man aged 45-60 years with acute or convalescent COVID-19.

The chain recombines TRBV6-5 with TRBJ1-6, with 10 bases matching TRBD1. J gave up 11 bases and V 1 base, and 8 bases lay outside the gene matches. This CDR3 contains 16 residues. The germline V gene has CDR1 MNHEY and CDR2 SVGAGI. The CDR3 sequence is CASSYFKGTGETPLHF. CDR3 DNA: TGTGCCAGCAGTTACTTTAAAGGGACAGGGGAAACACCCCTCCACTTT.

This rearrangement joins TRBV28 to TRBJ1-5; 7 bases line up with TRBD1. Germline V CDR1 and CDR2: MDHEN, SYDVKM. CDR3 size: 14 residues. Germline trimming cut 4 bases from V and 9 bases from J; bases unmatched to any gene: 9. CDR3 DNA sequence: TGTGCCAGCAGTTGGGGACAGCCCTCAGGGCCCCAGCATTTT. Its protein product is CASSWGQPSGPQHF.

V is TRBV28 and J is TRBJ2-1, with 7 bases aligning to TRBD2. The germline CDR1 and CDR2 sequences are MDHEN and SYDVKM. CDR3 length equals 17 residues. Trimming at V came to 3 bases and at J to 0 bases, leaving 8 bases not matched to a gene. The CDR3 DNA is TGTGCCAGCAGTTTCCCCCCACTAGCGCTCTCCTACAATGAGCAGTTCTTC. Protein product: CASSFPPLALSYNEQFF. Supplemented by reference TRBV28 and TRBJ2-1, the full variable domain reads DVKVTQSSRYLVKRTGEKVFLECVQDMDHENMFWYRQDPGLGLRLIYFSYDVKMKEKGDIPEGYSVSREKKERFSLILESASTNQTSMYLCASSFPPLALSYNEQFFGPGTRLTVL.

The rearrangement joins TRBV7-9 to TRBJ1-5; D perhaps matches TRBD1 (6 bases). The V and J ends lost 6 bases and 4 bases respectively, with 10 bases between them. This CDR3 has 13 amino acids. Germline V gene sequence: CDR1 SEHNR, CDR2 FQNEAQ (reference sequence). The CDR3 DNA sequence: TGTGCCAGCAGTTACGACAGGAATCAGCCCCAGCATTTT. Protein product: CASSYDRNQPQHF.

This clone appeared once. CDR3 residues: CASSDIAGDLTGELFF. The CDR3 DNA reads TGTGCCAGCAGTGACATAGCGGGGGACCTCACCGGGGAGCTGTTTTTT. The rearrangement uses TRBV6-4 and TRBJ2-2; 9 bases are shared with TRBD2. CDR1 and CDR2 from the germline V gene are MRHNA and SNTAGT. J was trimmed by 4 bases and V by 2 bases; bases with no gene match: 5. The CDR3 has 16 amino acids.

V usage is TRBV3-1 (or the pseudogene TRBV3-2) and J usage is TRBJ2-7, with D perhaps matching TRBD1 (6 bases). CDR1 LGHDT and CDR2 YNNKEL come from the germline V gene (reference sequence). The length of the CDR3 is 14 residues. V lost 2 bases to trimming and J lost 3 bases, with 11 bases between them. The CDR3: CASSQRGGFYEQYF. CDR3 in DNA: TGTGCCAGCAGCCAAAGAGGGGGTTTCTACGAGCAGTACTTC.

The count of this clone is one. CDR3 protein: CASQGARMNTEAFF. CDR3 DNA sequence: TGTGCCAGTCAGGGGGCGCGGATGAACACTGAAGCTTTCTTT. The gene calls are TRBV18 and TRBJ1-1, with 8 bases identical to TRBD1. Germline CDR1 is KGHSH and CDR2 is LQKENI. This CDR3 spans 14 amino acids. Trimming at V came to 9 bases and at J to 0 bases, leaving 6 bases not matched to a gene. Combining the CDR3 with reference TRBV18 and TRBJ1-1 gives the whole variable domain NAGVMQNPRHLVRRRGQEARLRCSPMKGHSHVYWYRQLPEEGLKFMVYLQKENIIDESGMPKERFSAEFPKEGPSILRIQQVVRGDSAAYFCASQGARMNTEAFFGQGTRLTVV.

The gene calls are TRBV29-1 and TRBJ2-7; 10 bases align to TRBD2. V shed 4 bases and J 2 bases; nucleotides not matched to a gene: 11. This CDR3 comprises 16 residues. Germline CDR1 SQVTM, CDR2 ANQGSEA. CDR3 sequence reads: CSVVGSGRYRAYEQYF. The CDR3, as DNA: TGCAGCGTTGTTGGTAGCGGGAGGTATAGGGCCTACGAGCAGTACTTC.

The chain recombines TRBV30 with TRBJ2-5; D may be TRBD1 (5 bases). Germline CDR1 and CDR2: GTSNPN and SVGIG (reference sequence). This CDR3 spans 12 amino acids. Trimming shortened V by 1 base and J by 4 bases, and 7 bases separated the two germline ends. This CDR3 reads CAWSARGETQYF. CDR3 nucleotide sequence: TGTGCCTGGAGTGCTAGGGGAGAGACCCAGTACTTC.

This clone occurred a few times. The J gene is TRBJ2-6, the V gene TRBV9, with 9 bases fitting TRBD2. This CDR3 contains 21 residues. Trimming removed 5 bases from V and 0 bases from J; junction bases left unmatched: 18. Germline V lookup: CDR1 SGDLS, CDR2 YYNGEE. CDR3 nucleotide sequence: TGTGCCAGCAGTCAACTCAGGGTAGCGGGAGTGATAAGCTCTGGGGCCAACGTCCTGACTTTC. This sequence encodes CASSQLRVAGVISSGANVLTF.

The chain joins TRBV9 to TRBJ1-1; 8 nucleotides agree with TRBD1. Germline assignment: CDR1 SGDLS and CDR2 YYNGEE. This CDR3 contains 12 residues. J gave up 11 bases and V 2 bases, and 5 bases lay outside the gene matches. CDR3 in DNA: TGTGCCAGCAGCGTCGCTCAGGGGGCGGCTTTCTTT. Translated, it gives CASSVAQGAAFF.

The chain uses TRBV6-5 and TRBJ1-1; 8 nucleotides align to TRBD1. Germline trimming cut 0 bases from V and 5 bases from J; bases unmatched to any gene: 8. The germline V gene encodes CDR1 MNHEY and CDR2 SVGAGI. The CDR3 sequence is 16 residues long. CDR3 protein: CASSYSTQGAMTEAFF. CDR3 DNA: TGTGCCAGCAGTTACTCGACGCAGGGGGCAATGACTGAAGCTTTCTTT.

The genes are TRBV29-1 and TRBJ2-2; D is perhaps TRBD1 (6 bases). The CDR3 covers 13 residues. V lost 4 bases, J lost 6 bases, and 12 bases lay in between. Germline values: CDR1 SQVTM, CDR2 ANQGSEA. In DNA, the CDR3 is TGCAGCGTTGTAGGGGGTGGCGCCGGGGAGCTGTTTTTT. Translated: CSVVGGGAGELFF.

The table lists this clone with a count of one. The chain uses TRBV30 and TRBJ1-1; D possibly corresponds to TRBD1 (6 bases). Germline loops: CDR1 GTSNPN, CDR2 SVGIG (reference sequence). Trimming cost V 2 bases and J 6 bases, with 22 bases left between them. The length of the CDR3 is 16 residues. CDR3 coding DNA: TGTGCCTGGAGTTCAAACCGGGACAAAATAGTCCCTGAAGCTTTCTTT. This gives the protein CAWSSNRDKIVPEAFF.

The V and J genes are TRBV4-1 and TRBJ2-7; TRBD1 is a possible D gene (5 bases). The CDR3 runs to 16 residues. Germline values: CDR1 MGHRA, CDR2 YSYEKL. Trimming shortened V by 1 base and J by 5 bases, and 18 bases separated the two germline ends. The CDR3 sequence: CASSQGARVYLDEQYF. The CDR3 region has the DNA TGCGCCAGCAGCCAAGGAGCCAGGGTTTATCTTGACGAGCAGTACTTC.

The gene calls are TRBV5-8 and TRBJ2-4; the D gene is possibly TRBD2 (5 bases). Germline values: CDR1 SGHTS, CDR2 YDEGEE. The CDR3 covers 13 residues. The ends were cut back, 2 bases at V and 15 bases at J, with 18 bases in the middle. The CDR3 sequence is CASSFRETKEGYF. As DNA, the CDR3 is TGTGCCAGCAGCTTCCGGGAAACCAAAGAGGGGTACTTC.

This chain's CDR3 is CASNFGQANTEAFF. As DNA, the CDR3 is TGTGCCAGCAACTTCGGACAGGCAAACACTGAAGCTTTCTTT. The chain combines TRBV6-5 with TRBJ1-1, with 7 bases identical to TRBD1. This CDR3 contains 14 residues. V gave up 7 bases and J gave up 2 bases; unmatched junction bases: 7. Germline V gene lookup returns CDR1 MNHEY and CDR2 SVGAGI.

As concerns this clone: Other DNA sequences in the same sample also yield this CDR3. The chain joins TRBV29-1 to TRBJ1-2; 9 bases map to TRBD1. The CDR3 is made up of 15 amino acids. Germline lookup yields CDR1 SQVTM and CDR2 ANQGSEA. V was pared by 0 bases and J by 2 bases, with 4 bases of the junction left unmatched. CDR3 DNA sequence: TGCAGCGTTGAAGACCCCGGGACAGGGAACTATGGCTACACCTTC. Its protein is CSVEDPGTGNYGYTF. The full variable domain, in which reference TRBV29-1 and TRBJ1-2 provide the parts outside the CDR3, is SAVISQKPSRDICQRGTSLTIQCQVDSQVTMMFWYRQQPGQSLTLIATANQGSEATYESGFVIDKFPISRPNLTFSTLTVSNMSPEDSSIYLCSVEDPGTGNYGYTFGSGTRLTVV.

The rearrangement uses TRBV14 and TRBJ1-6; D is perhaps TRBD1 (5 bases). Trimming pared 4 bases from V and 9 bases from J, leaving 19 bases between. Germline lookup yields CDR1 SGHDN and CDR2 FVKESK. This CDR3 comprises 16 residues. The CDR3 sequence: CASSPGGALKISPLHF. DNA of the CDR3: TGTGCCAGCAGCCCGGGAGGGGCGCTTAAAATTTCACCCCTCCACTTT.

J is TRBJ1-4 and V is TRBV18, with D possibly being TRBD1 (5 bases). The V end lost 6 bases, the J end lost 5 bases, and 16 bases lay between the germline ends. This CDR3 has 15 residues. Germline V gene data show CDR1 as KGHSH and CDR2 as LQKENI. The CDR3 DNA reads TGTGCCAGCTCCTCACAGGAGGGTGAAAATGAAAAACTGTTTTTT. Its translation is CASSSQEGENEKLFF.

The rearrangement links TRBV19 to TRBJ1-1; 8 bases line up with TRBD1. V trimming: 1 base; J trimming: 5 bases; junction bases outside the gene matches: 9. The CDR3 loop spans 16 amino acids. Per the germline V gene, CDR1 is LNHDA and CDR2 is SQIVND (reference sequence). The CDR3 reads CASSIATGGFGTEAFF. CDR3 coding DNA: TGTGCCAGTAGTATAGCAACAGGGGGTTTTGGTACTGAAGCTTTCTTT.

The chain links TRBV15 to TRBJ1-1; the D is unclear. The CDR3 loop spans 14 amino acids. V dropped 0 bases and J dropped 4 bases, with 9 bases sitting between them. Germline values: CDR1 LNHNV, CDR2 YYDKDF (reference sequence). The CDR3 nucleotides are TGTGCCACCAGCAGAGATACAATTCGCACTGAAGCTTTCTTT. Translated: CATSRDTIRTEAFF.

The chain has TRBV2 and TRBJ2-1, with TRBD2 matching 7 bases. Germline V lookup: CDR1 SNHLY, CDR2 FYNNEI. V lost 6 bases and J lost 0; bases outside the gene matches: 5. The CDR3 extends over 15 amino acids. CDR3 in DNA: TGTGCCAGCAGAAAGGGCGGGAGCTCCTACAATGAGCAGTTCTTC. Translated: CASRKGGSSYNEQFF.

The chain couples TRBV19 to TRBJ1-1; D uncertain. V shed 7 bases and J shed 3 bases, with 9 bases lying between them. Germline CDR1 and CDR2: LNHDA and SQIVND (reference sequence). The CDR3 extends over 12 amino acids. The CDR3, as DNA: TGTGCCAGTACTGAGGGATACACTGAAGCTTTCTTT. This sequence encodes CASTEGYTEAFF.

The gene calls are TRBV7-8 and TRBJ2-3; 9 bases match TRBD2. This CDR3 has 18 residues. V lost 0 bases to trimming and J lost 3 bases; unmatched junction nucleotides: 10. Germline CDR1 and CDR2: SGHVS and FQNEAQ. CDR3 nucleotide sequence: TGTGCCAGCAGCTTAGCTCCCGGCGGGAGGGCCTCGACAGATACGCAGTATTTT. This gives the protein CASSLAPGGRASTDTQYF.

This sequence joins TRBV7-9 and TRBJ2-2, with D possibly matching TRBD2 (5 bases). V lost 5 bases and J 2 bases, leaving 15 bases between the germline ends. Germline V gene sequence: CDR1 SEHNR, CDR2 FQNEAQ (reference sequence). This CDR3 region has 16 residues. The CDR3 region has the DNA TGTGCCAGCAGCCCGAAGGCCAGCGGTAACACCGGGGAGCTGTTTTTT. Protein: CASSPKASGNTGELFF.

CDR3 region: CASTSGFSYEQYF. In nucleotides, the CDR3 is TGTGCCAGCACAAGCGGGTTCTCCTACGAGCAGTACTTC. The chain joins TRBV3-1 (or the pseudogene TRBV3-2) to TRBJ2-7; tentatively, D is TRBD2 (6 bases). CDR1 and CDR2 from the germline V gene are LGHDT and YNNKEL (reference sequence). V gave up 7 bases and J gave up 0 bases, with 10 bases separating them. This CDR3 contains 13 residues.